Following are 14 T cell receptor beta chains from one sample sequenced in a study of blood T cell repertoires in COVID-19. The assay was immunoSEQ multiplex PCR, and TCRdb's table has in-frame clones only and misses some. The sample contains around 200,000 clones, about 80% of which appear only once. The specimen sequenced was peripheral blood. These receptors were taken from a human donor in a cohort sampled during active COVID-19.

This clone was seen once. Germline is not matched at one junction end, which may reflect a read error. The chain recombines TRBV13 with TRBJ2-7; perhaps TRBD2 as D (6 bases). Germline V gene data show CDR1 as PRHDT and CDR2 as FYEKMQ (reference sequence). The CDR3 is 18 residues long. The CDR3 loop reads CASSLGWGSGRSSYEQYF. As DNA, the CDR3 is TGTGCCAGCAGCCTAGGCTGGGGTAGCGGCCGGAGCTCCTACGAGCAGTACTTC.

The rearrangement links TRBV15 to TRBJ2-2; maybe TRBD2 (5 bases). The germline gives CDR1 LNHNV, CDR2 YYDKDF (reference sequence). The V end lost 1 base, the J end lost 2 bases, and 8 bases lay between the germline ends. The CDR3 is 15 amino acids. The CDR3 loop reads CATSRGTANTGELFF. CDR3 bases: TGTGCCACCAGCAGAGGGACTGCCAACACCGGGGAGCTGTTTTTT.

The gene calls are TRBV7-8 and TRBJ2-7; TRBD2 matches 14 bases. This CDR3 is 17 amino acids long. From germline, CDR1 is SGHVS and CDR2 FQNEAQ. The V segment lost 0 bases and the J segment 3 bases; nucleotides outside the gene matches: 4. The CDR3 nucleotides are TGTGCCAGCAGCTTAGCACTGGGACTAGCGGGGGACTACGAGCAGTACTTC. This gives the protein CASSLALGLAGDYEQYF.

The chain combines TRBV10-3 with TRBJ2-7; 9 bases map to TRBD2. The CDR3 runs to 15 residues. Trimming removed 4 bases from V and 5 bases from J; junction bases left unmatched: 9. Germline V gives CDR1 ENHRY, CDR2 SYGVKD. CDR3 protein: CAISGMAGGPHEQYF. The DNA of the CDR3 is TGTGCCATCAGTGGTATGGCGGGGGGGCCCCACGAGCAGTACTTC.

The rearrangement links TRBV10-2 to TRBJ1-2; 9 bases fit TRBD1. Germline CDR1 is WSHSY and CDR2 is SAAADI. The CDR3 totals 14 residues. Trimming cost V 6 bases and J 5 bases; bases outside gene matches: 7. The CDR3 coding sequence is TGCGCCAGCAGGGACAGGGGTCGAGGGTATGGCTACACCTTC. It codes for CASRDRGRGYGYTF.

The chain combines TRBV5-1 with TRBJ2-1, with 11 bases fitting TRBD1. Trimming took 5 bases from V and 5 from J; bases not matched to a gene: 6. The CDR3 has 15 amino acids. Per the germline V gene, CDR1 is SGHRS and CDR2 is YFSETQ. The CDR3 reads CASRPGTGGHNEQFF. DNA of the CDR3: TGCGCCAGCAGACCCGGGACAGGGGGGCACAATGAGCAGTTCTTC.

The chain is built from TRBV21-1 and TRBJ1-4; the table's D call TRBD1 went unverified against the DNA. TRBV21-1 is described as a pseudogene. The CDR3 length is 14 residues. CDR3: CAKNTVATNEKLFF. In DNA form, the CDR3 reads TGTGCCAAGAACACCGTTGCAACTAATGAAAAACTGTTTTTT.

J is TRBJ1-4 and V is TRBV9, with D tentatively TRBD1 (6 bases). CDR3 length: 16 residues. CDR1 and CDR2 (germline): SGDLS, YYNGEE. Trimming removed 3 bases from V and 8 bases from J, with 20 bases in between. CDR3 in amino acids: CASSARGQGGGEKLFF. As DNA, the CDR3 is TGTGCCAGCAGCGCCCGAGGGCAGGGAGGGGGGGAAAAACTGTTTTTT.

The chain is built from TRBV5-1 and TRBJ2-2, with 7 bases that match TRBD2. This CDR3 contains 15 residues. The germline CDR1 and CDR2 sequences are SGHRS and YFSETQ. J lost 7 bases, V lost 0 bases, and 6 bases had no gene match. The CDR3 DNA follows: TGCGCCAGCAGCTTGGTCGCGGGGGAAGGCGGGGAGCTGTTTTTT. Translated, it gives CASSLVAGEGGELFF.

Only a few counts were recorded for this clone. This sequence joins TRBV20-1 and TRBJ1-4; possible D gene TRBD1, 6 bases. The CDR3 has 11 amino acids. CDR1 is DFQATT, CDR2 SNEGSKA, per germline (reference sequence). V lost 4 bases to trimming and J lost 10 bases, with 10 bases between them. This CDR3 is CSAMGAAKLFF. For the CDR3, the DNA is TGCAGTGCTATGGGGGCCGCAAAACTGTTTTTT.

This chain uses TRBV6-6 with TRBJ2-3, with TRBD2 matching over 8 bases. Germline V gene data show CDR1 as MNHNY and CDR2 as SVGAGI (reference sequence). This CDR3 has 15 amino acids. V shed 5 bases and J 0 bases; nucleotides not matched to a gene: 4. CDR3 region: CASSKLAASTDTQYF. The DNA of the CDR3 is TGTGCCAGCAGTAAACTAGCGGCCAGCACAGATACGCAGTATTTT.

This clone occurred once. The CDR3 DNA reads TGCGCCAGCAGCTTGGCCCCTGCAGACTTCTACGAGCAGTACTTC. Residues: CASSLAPADFYEQYF. This sequence joins TRBV5-1 and TRBJ2-7; D gene uncertain. This CDR3 is 15 amino acids long. Looked up from germline, CDR1 is SGHRS and CDR2 is YFSETQ. V gave up 0 bases and J gave up 3 bases, with 13 bases separating them.

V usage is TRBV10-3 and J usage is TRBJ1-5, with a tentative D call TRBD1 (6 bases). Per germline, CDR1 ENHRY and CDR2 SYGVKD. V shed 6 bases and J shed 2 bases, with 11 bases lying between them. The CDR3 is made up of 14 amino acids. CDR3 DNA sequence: TGTGCCATCAGGGGGGCTCAGGGCAATCAGCCCCAGCATTTT. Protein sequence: CAIRGAQGNQPQHF.

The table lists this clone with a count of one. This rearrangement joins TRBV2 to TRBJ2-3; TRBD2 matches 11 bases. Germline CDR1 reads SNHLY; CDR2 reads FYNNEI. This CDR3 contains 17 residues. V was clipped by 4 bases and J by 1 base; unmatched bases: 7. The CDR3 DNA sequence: TGTGCCAGCAGTGTTGAGATAGCGGGGGGGCGCACAGATACGCAGTATTTT. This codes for CASSVEIAGGRTDTQYF.